These 10 T cell receptor beta chains were all obtained from the same sample, sequenced in a study of T cell repertoires in cytomegalovirus infection. TCRdb redid the calling of the reads with MiXCR, one entry per CDR3 protein. The sample carries fewer than 200,000 distinct CDR3 sequences, roughly a fifth recorded once. The sequencing sample was made of PBMCs. The source of these receptors is a human donor in good health (CMV status not recorded). Some clones in this sample may be carry-over from other donors' samples.

This clonotype appeared many times. This chain uses TRBV28 with TRBJ2-4, with 10 bases that match TRBD2. The J segment lost 1 base and the V segment lost 6 bases, leaving 0 bases of the junction unmatched. This CDR3 is 14 amino acids long. The germline CDR1 and CDR2 sequences are MDHEN and SYDVKM. The CDR3 loop reads CASRAGGAKNIQYF. In DNA form, the CDR3 reads TGTGCCAGCAGAGCGGGAGGGGCCAAAAACATTCAGTACTTC.

A remark on this clonotype: One junction end does not reproduce the germline sequence, and a read error may be involved. The chain couples TRBV10-3 to TRBJ2-7; D gene ambiguous. The CDR3 contains 12 residues. Germline CDR1 and CDR2: ENHRY and SYGVKD. This CDR3 is CAISDRDSGPDF. The DNA for the CDR3 is TGTGCCATCAGTGATCGTGACTCCGGTCCCGACTTC.

The chain recombines TRBV5-6 with TRBJ1-5; 9 bases line up with TRBD1. Losses at the gene ends were 4 bases for V and 5 bases for J; bases not matched to a gene: 10. CDR1 and CDR2 (germline): SGHDT, YYEEEE. This CDR3 region has 16 residues. The CDR3 region has the DNA TGTGCCAGCAGCAGGTCGGGACAGGGTTACCATCAGCCCCAGCATTTT. It is translated as CASSRSGQGYHQPQHF. The full variable domain, its missing parts supplied by reference TRBV5-6 and TRBJ1-5, is DAGVTQSPTHLIKTRGQQVTLRCSPKSGHDTVSWYQQALGQGPQFIFQYYEEEERQRGNFPDRFSGHQFPNYSSELNVNALLLGDSALYLCASSRSGQGYHQPQHFGDGTRLSIL.

This clonotype has at least ten counts. The V gene is TRBV7-2, the J gene TRBJ2-1; 9 bases align to TRBD2. The CDR3 covers 15 residues. J lost 6 bases, V lost 0 bases, and 3 bases had no gene match. Germline-derived CDR1 and CDR2 are SGHTA and FQGNSA. CDR3 sequence: CASSLAAGGFNEQFF. CDR3 in DNA: TGTGCCAGCAGCTTAGCAGCGGGAGGCTTCAATGAGCAGTTCTTC.

This clonotype has just a few counts. The chain combines TRBV28 with TRBJ1-5; the D gene is possibly TRBD1 (6 bases). The V gene's germline CDR1 is MDHEN and CDR2 SYDVKM. CDR3 length: 14 amino acids. Trimming shortened V by 7 bases and J by 4 bases, and 14 bases separated the two germline ends. CDR3 sequence: CASIVGGGNQPQHF. The CDR3 DNA reads as TGTGCCAGCATCGTCGGAGGGGGGAATCAGCCCCAGCATTTT.

There are many counts of this clonotype. The rearrangement uses TRBV7-9 and TRBJ2-7; D remains ambiguous. This CDR3 region has 12 residues. The germline CDR1 and CDR2 sequences are SEHNR and FQNEAQ (reference sequence). Trimming removed 7 bases from V and 5 bases from J, with 12 bases in between. The CDR3 bases are TGTGCCAGCACCACGGTGTCCCACGAGCAGTACTTC. It is translated as CASTTVSHEQYF.

This clonotype was seen only a few times. The J gene is TRBJ2-1, the V gene TRBV14; the match to TRBD2 covers 9 bases. V lost 0 bases and J lost 3; bases outside the gene matches: 6. The CDR3 sequence is 17 residues long. Germline loops: CDR1 SGHDN, CDR2 FVKESK. For the CDR3, the DNA is TGTGCCAGCAGCCAAGAACTCGCGGGAGGGTTCTACAATGAGCAGTTCTTC. It yields the protein CASSQELAGGFYNEQFF.

This clonotype was counted between two and nine times. The chain has TRBV5-1 and TRBJ2-7, with 10 bases lining up with TRBD1. Per the germline V gene, CDR1 is SGHRS and CDR2 is YFSETQ. CDR3 length equals 15 residues. V gave up 2 bases and J gave up 3 bases; unmatched junction bases: 5. The CDR3 DNA reads as TGCGCCAGCAGCTTACGACAGGGGGCCGGCTACGAGCAGTACTTC. Its protein product is CASSLRQGAGYEQYF.

In this sample, this clonotype turned up many times. The chain recombines TRBV6-5 with TRBJ1-5, with TRBD1 as a possible D gene (6 bases). CDR3 length equals 13 residues. V shed 3 bases and J shed 5 bases, with 8 bases lying between them. Germline V gene data show CDR1 as MNHEY and CDR2 as SVGAGI. The CDR3 spells CASSYRGHQPQHF. The CDR3 region has the DNA TGTGCCAGCAGTTATCGGGGGCATCAGCCCCAGCATTTT.

This clonotype has a count of ten or more. The chain links TRBV12-3 or TRBV12-4 to TRBJ1-2; 9 bases fit TRBD1. Germline trimming cut 4 bases from V and 3 bases from J; bases unmatched to any gene: 0. The CDR3 covers 13 residues. CDR3 in DNA: TGTGCCAGCAGTTGGACAGGGGACTATGGCTACACCTTC. Its translation is CASSWTGDYGYTF.